The 26 T cell receptor beta chains below come from one sample, sequenced in a study of vaccination effects on CD4 cells after COVID-19. Their target antigens are unknown. Pools of viral peptides were used by the ViraFEST assay to expand antigen-specific CD4+ T cells ahead of sequencing. Following an approximately 10-day culture, CD4+ T cells were purified. The study found no prior SARS-CoV-2 infection in the vaccine recipients, who tested negative for nucleocapsid antibodies. Sequencing was performed with immunoSEQ multiplex PCR; in TCRdb, only in-frame clones are kept and a portion is missing. The profile shows 74,000 or so clones, 80% of them singletons. The sample in question was CD4+ T cells from PBMCs cultured with SARS-CoV-2 spike peptides, obtained before COVID-19 vaccination. These receptors came from a human donor who received a COVID-19 vaccine.

In this sample, this clone turned up once. The chain combines TRBV3-1 (or the pseudogene TRBV3-2) with TRBJ2-4; D gene ambiguous. Germline V gene sequence: CDR1 LGHDT, CDR2 YNNKEL (reference sequence). Trimming left V 4 bases short and J 0 bases short, with 13 bases between. The CDR3 extends over 16 amino acids. CDR3 coding DNA: TGTGCCAGCAGCCCCGCAGGATCGCTAGCCAAAAACATTCAGTACTTC. Its translation is CASSPAGSLAKNIQYF.

The table lists this clone with a few counts. One end of the junction fails to match germline, which may point to a read error. The genes are TRBV3-1 (or the pseudogene TRBV3-2) and TRBJ2-6; no clear D gene. CDR1 LGHDT and CDR2 YNNKEL come from the germline V gene (reference sequence). The CDR3 has 13 amino acids. Written as DNA, the CDR3 is TGTGCCAGCAGCCTATCTGCGGCCAACGTCCTGACTTTC. It is translated as CASSLSAANVLTF.

V gene TRBV12-3 or TRBV12-4 combines with J gene TRBJ1-4, with a tentative D call TRBD1 (5 bases). This CDR3 has 13 amino acids. Trimming removed 5 bases from V and 8 bases from J, with 12 bases in between. The chain's CDR3 is CASSPGSGEKLFF. CDR3 nucleotide sequence: TGTGCCAGCAGTCCAGGGAGTGGAGAAAAACTGTTTTTT.

This clone was counted between two and nine times. The chain employs TRBV7-2 and TRBJ2-5; TRBD2 matches 9 bases. The germline V gene encodes CDR1 SGHTA and CDR2 FQGNSA. The CDR3 sequence is 18 residues long. J was trimmed by 4 bases and V by 1 base; bases with no gene match: 13. Here the CDR3 DNA reads TGTGCCAGCAGCTTAGTCTTTAGTGGCGGGGGGGCCGTAGAGACCCAGTACTTC. This sequence encodes CASSLVFSGGGAVETQYF.

The chain combines TRBV5-1 with TRBJ1-2; 7 nucleotides line up with TRBD1. This CDR3 is 15 amino acids long. Germline trimming cut 3 bases from V and 6 bases from J; bases unmatched to any gene: 11. Germline V CDR1 and CDR2: SGHRS, YFSETQ. The CDR3 nucleotides are TGCGCCAGCAGCTACGCACAGGGGTTTCAGAATGGCTACACCTTC. This sequence encodes CASSYAQGFQNGYTF.

The CDR3 sequence is CSADNGANYGYTF. DNA for the CDR3: TGCAGCGCTGATAATGGGGCTAACTATGGCTACACCTTC. The chain is built from TRBV29-1 and TRBJ1-2; no clear D. The CDR3 is 13 residues long. Germline loops: CDR1 SQVTM, CDR2 ANQGSEA. The ends were cut back, 7 bases at V and 0 bases at J, with 12 bases in the middle.

V gene TRBV7-9 combines with J gene TRBJ1-1, with TRBD1 matching over 9 bases. Losses at the gene ends were 4 bases for V and 4 bases for J; bases not matched to a gene: 4. From germline, CDR1 is SEHNR and CDR2 FQNEAQ (reference sequence). The CDR3 has 14 amino acids. CDR3 nucleotide sequence: TGTGCCAGCAGCTGGGACAGGGATTTCACTGAAGCTTTCTTT. Translating gives CASSWDRDFTEAFF.

CDR3 bases: TGTGCCAGCAGCCAAGGAGGACAGTCCAGCTCCTACGAGCAGTACGTC. Its protein is CASSQGGQSSSYEQYV. This chain joins TRBV3-1 (or the pseudogene TRBV3-2) and TRBJ2-7, with D possibly TRBD1 on 6 matching bases. Germline values: CDR1 LGHDT, CDR2 YNNKEL (reference sequence). V lost 1 base, J lost 0 bases, and 13 bases lay in between. This CDR3 spans 16 amino acids.

This rearrangement joins TRBV6-2 or TRBV6-3 to TRBJ1-2, with D uncertain. The CDR3 runs to 15 residues. CDR1 MNHEY and CDR2 SVGEGT come from the germline V gene. V was cut by 2 bases and J by 7 bases, with 17 bases left in between. CDR3 protein: CASSYEDGYFVGYTF. Here the CDR3 DNA reads TGTGCCAGCAGTTACGAGGACGGCTATTTTGTTGGCTACACCTTC.

The chain carries TRBV4-2 and TRBJ1-6; D unresolved. Germline V gene sequence: CDR1 LGHNA, CDR2 YNFKEQ. Trimming took off 1 base at V and 6 bases at J, with 10 bases between the two ends. The CDR3 covers 15 residues. DNA for the CDR3: TGTGCCAGCAGCCAAGTAGAAGGGTCTAATTCACCCCTCCACTTT. It codes for CASSQVEGSNSPLHF.

There are a few counts of this clone. V is TRBV18 and J is TRBJ1-6; D ambiguous. With 1 base removed from V and 7 bases from J, the gap between germline ends came to 8 bases. The CDR3 has 14 residues. Germline CDR1 is KGHSH and CDR2 is LQKENI. The CDR3 coding sequence is TGTGCCAGCTCACCACAGGGCGCCAATTCACCCCTCCACTTT. This encodes CASSPQGANSPLHF.

The chain couples TRBV4-1 to TRBJ1-4; 10 bases agree with TRBD1. The CDR3 has 18 residues. V dropped 4 bases and J dropped 8; count of bases not matched to a gene: 16. The germline gives CDR1 MGHRA, CDR2 YSYEKL. CDR3 coding DNA: TGCGCCAGCAGCCGTGGGGGACAGGGGACGTATGTGACGGAAAAACTGTTTTTT. Residues: CASSRGGQGTYVTEKLFF.

This chain joins TRBV5-1 and TRBJ1-1; no clear D gene. The CDR3 is 15 amino acids. Germline lookup yields CDR1 SGHRS and CDR2 YFSETQ. Trimming removed 3 bases at V and 1 base at J, with 13 bases between. CDR3 sequence: CASSYLAKGNTEAFF. The CDR3 nucleotides read TGCGCCAGCAGCTACCTCGCGAAAGGGAACACTGAAGCTTTCTTT.

This clone has just a few counts. The J gene is TRBJ1-2, the V gene TRBV24-1; TRBD1 is a possible D gene (6 bases). Per germline, CDR1 KGHDR and CDR2 SFDVKD. This CDR3 has 14 residues. V was pared by 3 bases and J by 2 bases, with 9 bases between. The CDR3 sequence: CATSDRGINYGYTF. The CDR3 nucleotides read TGTGCCACCAGTGATAGGGGGATAAACTATGGCTACACCTTC.

This clone was seen once. This chain uses TRBV29-1 with TRBJ1-1; 7 nucleotides align to TRBD1. Germline trimming cut 7 bases from V and 1 base from J; bases unmatched to any gene: 6. Germline lookup yields CDR1 SQVTM and CDR2 ANQGSEA. The CDR3 has 13 residues. The chain's CDR3 is CSATGTANTEAFF. The CDR3 coding sequence is TGCAGCGCCACCGGGACAGCGAACACTGAAGCTTTCTTT. Complete variable domain (other parts from reference TRBV29-1 and TRBJ1-1): SAVISQKPSRDICQRGTSLTIQCQVDSQVTMMFWYRQQPGQSLTLIATANQGSEATYESGFVIDKFPISRPNLTFSTLTVSNMSPEDSSIYLCSATGTANTEAFFGQGTRLTVV.

This chain joins TRBV4-1 and TRBJ2-5; weak D call: TRBD1 (6 bases). This CDR3 comprises 15 residues. V was shortened by 1 base and J by 0 bases, with 9 bases between the two germline ends. The germline V gene has CDR1 MGHRA and CDR2 YSYEKL. The CDR3: CASSQVRTDQETQYF. The CDR3 coding sequence is TGCGCCAGCAGCCAAGTCCGGACAGACCAAGAGACCCAGTACTTC.

The V gene is TRBV7-9, the J gene TRBJ1-1; D gene ambiguous. CDR1 SEHNR and CDR2 FQNEAQ come from the germline V gene (reference sequence). The CDR3 sequence is 12 residues long. The V end lost 4 bases, the J end lost 10 bases, and 13 bases lay between the germline ends. The CDR3 region has the DNA TGTGCCAGCAGCTCCGATGCGGCGGTAGCTTTCTTT. It yields the protein CASSSDAAVAFF.

The rearrangement uses TRBV5-8 and TRBJ2-3, with D perhaps TRBD2 (5 bases). V was shortened by 0 bases and J by 4 bases, with 9 bases between the two germline ends. Germline loops: CDR1 SGHTS, CDR2 YDEGEE. There are 14 residues in the CDR3. As DNA, the CDR3 is TGTGCCAGCAGCTTGGACCTAGCCCCAGATACGCAGTATTTT. Its protein is CASSLDLAPDTQYF.

The chain joins TRBV19 to TRBJ2-2; D is uncertain. The V gene lost 7 bases and the J gene lost 0 bases, with 6 bases spanning the gap. Germline V gene data show CDR1 as LNHDA and CDR2 as SQIVND (reference sequence). The CDR3 is 13 amino acids. The DNA of the CDR3 is TGTGCCAGTAAACGGGCGAACACCGGGGAGCTGTTTTTT. Translating gives CASKRANTGELFF.

This chain uses TRBV19 with TRBJ1-5; D possibly corresponds to TRBD1 (5 bases). The CDR3 length is 15 residues. The V end lost 2 bases, the J end lost 3 bases, and 11 bases lay between the germline ends. CDR1 LNHDA and CDR2 SQIVND come from the germline V gene (reference sequence). CDR3 loop: CASSIRLQANQPQHF. The DNA of the CDR3 is TGTGCCAGTAGTATAAGACTACAGGCCAATCAGCCCCAGCATTTT.

The rearrangement uses TRBV28 and TRBJ1-6, with D uncertain. Germline V gives CDR1 MDHEN, CDR2 SYDVKM. The CDR3 has 14 amino acids. V dropped 3 bases and J dropped 7 bases, with 10 bases sitting between them. DNA for the CDR3: TGTGCCAGCAGTTTCGGTACCCCAAATTCACCCCTCCACTTT. This translates into CASSFGTPNSPLHF.

This chain connects TRBV27 to TRBJ2-1; 12 bases fit TRBD2. Germline trimming cut 4 bases from V and 2 bases from J; bases unmatched to any gene: 3. The CDR3 has 16 residues. Germline CDR1 reads MNHEY; CDR2 reads SMNVEV (reference sequence). CDR3 DNA sequence: TGTGCCAGCAGTTCTCTAGCGGGGGGGCCCTACAATGAGCAGTTCTTC. Residues: CASSSLAGGPYNEQFF.

The V and J genes are TRBV5-1 and TRBJ2-5; D is unresolved. The germline V gene has CDR1 SGHRS and CDR2 YFSETQ. V dropped 5 bases and J dropped 1 base, with 6 bases sitting between them. This CDR3 comprises 12 residues. The CDR3 nucleotides read TGCGCCAGCAGTACCAGCCAAGAGACCCAGTACTTC. It codes for CASSTSQETQYF.

This chain joins TRBV7-2 and TRBJ1-4, with D possibly being TRBD1 (6 bases). V lost 1 base, J lost 7 bases, and 13 bases lay in between. From germline, CDR1 is SGHTA and CDR2 FQGNSA. The CDR3 contains 15 residues. Here the CDR3 reads CASSLGGGNSEKLFF. The DNA for the CDR3 is TGTGCCAGCAGCTTAGGAGGGGGGAATAGTGAAAAACTGTTTTTT.

The chain couples TRBV6-5 to TRBJ2-5, with a tentative D call TRBD1 (7 bases). The V and J ends lost 7 bases and 5 bases respectively, with 14 bases between them. This CDR3 region has 13 residues. Germline-derived CDR1 and CDR2 are MNHEY and SVGAGI. Here the CDR3 reads CASILRGRETQYF. The CDR3 region has the DNA TGTGCCAGCATTCTCAGGGGGAGGGAGACCCAGTACTTC.

V and J are TRBV5-1 and TRBJ2-5; D not resolved. CDR1 is SGHRS, CDR2 YFSETQ, per germline. The CDR3 consists of 13 residues. The V gene lost 7 bases and the J gene lost 2 bases, with 12 bases spanning the gap. CDR3 nucleotides: TGCGCCAGCCGCCGTGGGGTTCAAGAGACCCAGTACTTC. Translated, it gives CASRRGVQETQYF.